The next 32 T cell receptor beta chains were all read from a single sample in a study of blood T cell repertoires in COVID-19. TCRdb keeps only in-frame clones here, not all; method: immunoSEQ multiplex PCR. The data hold 250,000 to 400,000 clones, with about 91% observed a single time. The sequencing input was peripheral blood. The receptors were sampled from a woman aged 25 to 39 with COVID-19, enrolled during active disease.

The chain combines TRBV6-5 with TRBJ1-1; D unresolved. Germline loops: CDR1 MNHEY, CDR2 SVGAGI. V was trimmed by 3 bases and J by 4 bases, leaving 9 bases between them. CDR3 size: 13 residues. The CDR3 reads CASSYLAATEAFF. The CDR3 DNA sequence: TGTGCCAGCAGTTATTTGGCGGCCACTGAAGCTTTCTTT.

The chain carries TRBV5-6 and TRBJ1-1, with TRBD1 matching over 7 bases. V shed 4 bases, J shed 4 bases, and the junction held 10 bases outside the gene matches. The CDR3 covers 15 residues. Germline V lookup: CDR1 SGHDT, CDR2 YYEEEE. The CDR3 DNA sequence: TGTGCCAGCAGCCCCCTACAGGGGAGAGGCACTGAAGCTTTCTTT. Residues: CASSPLQGRGTEAFF.

This sequence joins TRBV27 and TRBJ1-5; 10 bases align to TRBD1. The trim removed 0 bases at V and 6 bases at J, leaving 5 bases unmatched. Germline V gives CDR1 MNHEY, CDR2 SMNVEV (reference sequence). This CDR3 contains 16 residues. The CDR3 bases are TGTGCCAGCAGTTTATCGGGGACAGGGGCTGGTCAGCCCCAGCATTTT. It is translated as CASSLSGTGAGQPQHF.

The chain carries TRBV12-3 or TRBV12-4 and TRBJ1-2; D might be TRBD1 (6 bases). This CDR3 region has 12 residues. V shed 7 bases and J shed 6 bases, with 12 bases lying between them. The CDR3 DNA reads as TGTGCCAGCATCGCACAGGGTAATGGCTACACCTTC. Translating gives CASIAQGNGYTF.

This clone has just one count. CDR3 sequence reads: CASSRRRGTGELFF. In nucleotides, the CDR3 is TGTGCCAGCAGCAGAAGGAGGGGCACCGGGGAGCTGTTTTTT. V and J are TRBV7-2 and TRBJ2-2; possibly TRBD2 for D (6 bases). The CDR3 has 14 amino acids. The germline V and J ends were trimmed by 5 bases and 4 bases, with 11 bases remaining between them. Germline V lookup: CDR1 SGHTA, CDR2 FQGNSA.

The chain couples TRBV19 to TRBJ2-2; TRBD2 aligns across 7 bases. The CDR3 loop spans 15 amino acids. Germline V gives CDR1 LNHDA, CDR2 SQIVND (reference sequence). Germline trimming cut 6 bases from V and 4 bases from J; bases unmatched to any gene: 8. CDR3 coding DNA: TGTGCCAGTAGCCCCCGGCCGGGAGGCACCGGGGAGCTGTTTTTT. It translates to CASSPRPGGTGELFF.

The chain recombines TRBV5-1 with TRBJ1-4; 8 bases are shared with TRBD1. The length of the CDR3 is 16 residues. Germline V gene data show CDR1 as SGHRS and CDR2 as YFSETQ. V was clipped by 0 bases and J by 6 bases; unmatched bases: 7. The chain's CDR3 is CASSLGPGTGDEKLFF. The CDR3 bases are TGCGCCAGCAGCTTGGGGCCCGGGACAGGAGATGAAAAACTGTTTTTT.

This chain connects TRBV9 to TRBJ1-3; TRBD1 matches 7 bases. V lost 0 bases and J lost 4; bases outside the gene matches: 7. The CDR3 loop spans 16 amino acids. Germline CDR1 and CDR2: SGDLS and YYNGEE. The CDR3 here is CASSVAPQGPGNTIYF. The CDR3 bases are TGTGCCAGCAGCGTAGCCCCACAGGGGCCCGGAAACACCATATATTTT.

This rearrangement joins TRBV20-1 to TRBJ1-1; D gene uncertain. CDR3 length: 10 residues. V lost 3 bases, J lost 8 bases, and 7 bases lay in between. Per the germline V gene, CDR1 is DFQATT and CDR2 is SNEGSKA (reference sequence). In DNA form, the CDR3 reads TGCAGTGCTAGGGCCATCGAAGCTTTCTTT. It codes for CSARAIEAFF.

The chain has TRBV12-3 or TRBV12-4 and TRBJ2-7; a weak D match, TRBD1 (6 bases). V was trimmed by 5 bases and J by 4 bases, leaving 9 bases between them. The CDR3 extends over 12 amino acids. Written as DNA, the CDR3 is TGTGCCAGCAGTCCAGGGGTGTACGAGCAGTACTTC. Protein: CASSPGVYEQYF.

The chain couples TRBV5-4 to TRBJ2-7, with TRBD2 matching over 8 bases. The CDR3 totals 16 residues. With 3 bases clipped from V and 2 bases from J, the junction kept 10 bases outside the gene matches. In germline, CDR1 is SGHNT, CDR2 YYREEE (reference sequence). CDR3 residues: CASSSFSGESAYEQYF. The CDR3 coding sequence is TGTGCCAGCAGCTCCTTTAGCGGGGAGTCCGCCTACGAGCAGTACTTC.

The V and J genes are TRBV10-3 and TRBJ2-3; D unclear. Trimming shortened V by 0 bases and J by 6 bases, and 4 bases separated the two germline ends. Germline CDR1 and CDR2: ENHRY and SYGVKD. The CDR3 has 12 residues. The CDR3 reads CAISESRDTQYF. The DNA for the CDR3 is TGTGCCATCAGTGAGTCCCGGGATACGCAGTATTTT.

This clone was seen a single time. J is TRBJ1-3 and V is TRBV7-8; no clear D gene. The CDR3 consists of 16 residues. Germline V CDR1 and CDR2: SGHVS, FQNEAQ. V lost 1 base and J 0 bases, leaving 10 bases between the germline ends. CDR3 in amino acids: CASSLEEAYSGNTIYF. Here the CDR3 DNA reads TGTGCCAGCAGCTTAGAAGAGGCATACTCTGGAAACACCATATATTTT.

The rearrangement uses TRBV19 and TRBJ2-6, with 9 positions matching TRBD1. Germline V gives CDR1 LNHDA, CDR2 SQIVND (reference sequence). J was trimmed by 9 bases and V by 4 bases; bases with no gene match: 13. This CDR3 region has 17 residues. CDR3 sequence reads: CASSTWGQGLFGNVLTF. The CDR3 region has the DNA TGTGCCAGTAGTACCTGGGGACAGGGTCTATTTGGCAACGTCCTGACTTTC.

The J gene is TRBJ1-2, the V gene TRBV6-5, with 8 bases identical to TRBD1. Germline assignment: CDR1 MNHEY and CDR2 SVGAGI. Trimming at V came to 6 bases and at J to 7 bases, leaving 7 bases not matched to a gene. This CDR3 region has 13 residues. CDR3 nucleotides: TGTGCCAGCAGGGAGGACAGGGCTCGTGGCTACACCTTC. Its protein product is CASREDRARGYTF.

This clone has only one observation. The V gene is TRBV7-2, the J gene TRBJ1-5; a possible D gene is TRBD1 (5 bases). The germline gives CDR1 SGHTA, CDR2 FQGNSA. The CDR3 extends over 15 amino acids. V lost 5 bases and J 7 bases, leaving 18 bases between the germline ends. The CDR3 is CASSPSGGREQPQHF. CDR3 bases: TGTGCCAGCAGCCCGAGTGGGGGGAGGGAACAGCCCCAGCATTTT.

This clone was picked up a small number of times. The chain recombines TRBV19 with TRBJ1-1; possibly TRBD1 for D (5 bases). The CDR3 consists of 13 residues. Germline CDR1 and CDR2: LNHDA and SQIVND (reference sequence). With 3 bases removed from V and 6 bases from J, the gap between germline ends came to 11 bases. The CDR3 spells CASSIGRAPEAFF. The DNA for the CDR3 is TGTGCCAGTAGTATTGGCAGGGCTCCTGAAGCTTTCTTT.

The J gene is TRBJ1-2, the V gene TRBV28, with a weak D call TRBD1 (5 bases). This CDR3 comprises 13 residues. Germline V gene sequence: CDR1 MDHEN, CDR2 SYDVKM. Trimming stripped 6 bases from V and 4 bases from J, with 12 bases between. The CDR3: CASRSVDSYGYTF. CDR3 coding DNA: TGTGCCAGCAGATCCGTTGACAGCTATGGCTACACCTTC.

This chain connects TRBV7-2 to TRBJ2-5, with 10 bases identical to TRBD2. The J segment lost 5 bases and the V segment lost 0 bases, leaving 9 bases of the junction unmatched. The CDR3 length is 17 residues. Germline CDR1 reads SGHTA; CDR2 reads FQGNSA. CDR3 DNA: TGTGCCAGCAGCTTAGCGCTCGAGCGGGGGGGCCCTGAGACCCAGTACTTC. This codes for CASSLALERGGPETQYF.

This chain links TRBV5-1 with TRBJ2-7; a possible D gene is TRBD1 (5 bases). V lost 0 bases and J 4 bases, leaving 14 bases between the germline ends. This CDR3 contains 15 residues. CDR1 is SGHRS, CDR2 YFSETQ, per germline. CDR3 bases: TGCGCCAGCAGCTTGGAAGCAGGGCCGCAATACGAGCAGTACTTC. Its protein product is CASSLEAGPQYEQYF.

The chain has TRBV25-1 and TRBJ2-7; TRBD1 matches 8 bases. Trimming removed 5 bases from V and 5 bases from J; junction bases left unmatched: 11. The CDR3 runs to 15 residues. Germline-derived CDR1 and CDR2 are MGHDK and SYGVNS. The CDR3 is CASSPLDRDNDEQYF. The CDR3 DNA follows: TGTGCCAGCAGTCCCCTGGACAGGGATAATGACGAGCAGTACTTC.

This chain joins TRBV5-5 and TRBJ2-2; TRBD2 aligns across 12 bases. V gave up 1 base and J gave up 1 base; unmatched junction bases: 5. CDR1 is SGHKS and CDR2 is YYEKEE in the germline V gene (reference sequence). The CDR3 runs to 18 residues. CDR3 loop: CASSLRASGGVNTGELFF. The CDR3 DNA reads as TGTGCCAGCAGCTTGCGGGCTAGCGGGGGGGTGAACACCGGGGAGCTGTTTTTT.

This sequence joins TRBV27 and TRBJ2-7; the match to TRBD1 covers 8 bases. Germline V CDR1 and CDR2: MNHEY, SMNVEV (reference sequence). The J segment lost 6 bases and the V segment lost 6 bases, leaving 10 bases of the junction unmatched. This CDR3 comprises 14 residues. The CDR3 spells CASSKDRAGSEQYF. The CDR3 bases are TGTGCCAGCAGCAAGGACAGGGCAGGGTCCGAGCAGTACTTC.

The genes are TRBV6-1 and TRBJ1-5; weak D call: TRBD1 (6 bases). The CDR3 extends over 15 amino acids. V lost 2 bases and J lost 2, with 10 bases in between. Germline V gene sequence: CDR1 MNHNS, CDR2 SASEGT. CDR3 nucleotide sequence: TGTGCCAGCAGTGAACTGGGGGCAGGCAATCAGCCCCAGCATTTT. Translated, it gives CASSELGAGNQPQHF.

The chain has TRBV2 and TRBJ1-4; D is undetermined. The CDR3 runs to 13 residues. Per germline, CDR1 SNHLY and CDR2 FYNNEI. V lost 10 bases to trimming and J lost 7 bases, with 16 bases between them. Here the CDR3 DNA reads TGTGCCATGCAAGTTGAAGGAGGTGAAAAACTGTTTTTT. It codes for CAMQVEGGEKLFF.

The V call is TRBV11-3, the J call TRBJ1-4, with TRBD1 as a possible D gene (6 bases). Germline values: CDR1 SGHNT, CDR2 YENEEA. The CDR3 is 14 amino acids. V gave up 5 bases and J gave up 7 bases, with 14 bases separating them. CDR3 protein: CASSPRGRSEKLFF. CDR3 coding DNA: TGTGCCAGCAGCCCCAGGGGCAGGAGTGAAAAACTGTTTTTT.

This rearrangement joins TRBV7-2 to TRBJ1-2; tentative D call: TRBD1 (5 bases). V lost 1 base and J 8 bases, leaving 17 bases between the germline ends. The CDR3 is 15 amino acids. Germline assignment: CDR1 SGHTA and CDR2 FQGNSA. CDR3 region: CASSLGRGGSGGYTF. The CDR3 DNA is TGTGCCAGCAGCTTAGGGAGGGGAGGGAGTGGCGGCTACACCTTC.

V gene TRBV6-5 combines with J gene TRBJ1-1; 9 positions match TRBD1. Germline CDR1 is MNHEY and CDR2 is SVGAGI. CDR3 length equals 13 residues. J was trimmed by 3 bases and V by 6 bases; bases with no gene match: 2. This CDR3 reads CASRWTGDTEAFF. As DNA, the CDR3 is TGTGCCAGCAGGTGGACAGGGGACACTGAAGCTTTCTTT.

V and J are TRBV2 and TRBJ1-5; tentative D call: TRBD1 (6 bases). Deletions cut 6 bases from V and 6 bases from J, with 15 bases between. CDR3 size: 14 residues. Germline V gives CDR1 SNHLY, CDR2 FYNNEI. For the CDR3, the DNA is TGTGCCAGCAGCCTACAGGGAGGGGGTCAGCCCCAGCATTTT. Its translation is CASSLQGGGQPQHF.

V gene TRBV15 combines with J gene TRBJ2-1; D possibly matches TRBD1 or TRBD2 (7 bases each). CDR1 LNHNV and CDR2 YYDKDF come from the germline V gene (reference sequence). The CDR3 has 13 amino acids. Trimming stripped 11 bases from V and 7 bases from J, with 18 bases between. The CDR3 loop is CAAGRGGSNEQFF. In DNA form, the CDR3 reads TGTGCCGCCGGCAGGGGGGGTTCGAATGAGCAGTTCTTC.

This clone was seen once. The gene calls are TRBV6-5 and TRBJ2-3; the match to TRBD2 covers 9 bases. The CDR3 consists of 14 residues. Germline values: CDR1 MNHEY, CDR2 SVGAGI. J lost 3 bases, V lost 7 bases, and 5 bases had no gene match. CDR3 DNA sequence: TGTGCCAGCACCCGACTAGCGGAGACAGATACGCAGTATTTT. Its protein product is CASTRLAETDTQYF.

This rearrangement joins TRBV24-1 to TRBJ2-1, with 11 nucleotides matching TRBD1. Germline assignment: CDR1 KGHDR and CDR2 SFDVKD. CDR3 length: 15 residues. Losses at the gene ends were 4 bases for V and 14 bases for J; bases not matched to a gene: 12. CDR3 region: CATSDPRTGGSSEFF. CDR3 nucleotide sequence: TGTGCCACCAGTGACCCTCGGACAGGGGGCAGTTCGGAGTTCTTC.